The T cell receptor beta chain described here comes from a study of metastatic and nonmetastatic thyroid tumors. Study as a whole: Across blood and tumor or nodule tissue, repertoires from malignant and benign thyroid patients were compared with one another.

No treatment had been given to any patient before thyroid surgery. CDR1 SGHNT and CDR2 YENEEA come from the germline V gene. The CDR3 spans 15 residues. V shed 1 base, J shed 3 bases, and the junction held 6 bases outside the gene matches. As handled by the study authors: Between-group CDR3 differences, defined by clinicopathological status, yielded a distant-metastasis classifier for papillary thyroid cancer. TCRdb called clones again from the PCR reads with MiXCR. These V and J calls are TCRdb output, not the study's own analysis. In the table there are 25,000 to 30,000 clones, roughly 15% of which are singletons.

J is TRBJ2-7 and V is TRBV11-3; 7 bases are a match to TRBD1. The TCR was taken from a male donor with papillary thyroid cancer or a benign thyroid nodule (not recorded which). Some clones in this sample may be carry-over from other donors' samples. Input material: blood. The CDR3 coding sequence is TGTGCCAGCAGCTTAGGGACAGGTTCCAACTACGAGCAGTACTTC. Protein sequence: CASSLGTGSNYEQYF.